This T cell receptor (beta chain) stems from a study of coeliac disease. Study context: Refractory type I patients had no gluten-free diet response for over 12 months.

Each fraction contributed one roughly 500,000-cell aliquot for sequencing. The repertoire was sequenced with immunoSEQ multiplex PCR; TCRdb's copy has only in-frame clones and lacks some. Altogether about 3,700 clones are present, roughly two thirds being singletons, with the ten largest covering 7% to 9%. The CDR3 runs to 14 residues. Trimming cost V 5 bases and J 5 bases, with 13 bases left between them. Germline CDR1 reads MNHEY; CDR2 reads SVGAGI. The chain links TRBV6-5 to TRBJ2-1; the D gene is possibly TRBD2 (6 bases). This sequence was found in a young man with celiac disease. The specimen sequenced was intraepithelial lymphocytes from the gut. This CDR3 is CASSVRDFNNEQFF. CDR3 sequence (DNA): TGTGCCAGCAGTGTTCGGGACTTTAACAATGAGCAGTTCTTC.